The 28 T cell receptor beta chains below all came from one sample that was sequenced in a study of T-cell reconstitution after alpha-beta-depleted transplantation in children. Unique molecular identifiers were built into the TCRbeta library. Each CDR3 protein gets one entry after TCRdb re-called the PCR reads with MiXCR. Altogether 500,000 to 600,000 distinct CDR3 sequences are present, 30% to 35% being singletons, with the ten largest covering about 2.3%. The sample was PBMCs from the stem cell graft donor, taken from the stem cell graft. Source of these receptors: a human donor who donated a stem cell graft to a child with aplastic anemia.

V is TRBV12-3 or TRBV12-4 and J is TRBJ2-2; 7 bases are shared with TRBD1. Trimming cost V 9 bases and J 1 base; bases outside gene matches: 11. CDR3 length: 16 residues. CDR3 sequence reads: CASQIAGTENTGELFF. The CDR3 nucleotides are TGTGCCAGTCAAATCGCCGGGACAGAGAACACCGGGGAGCTGTTTTTT.

The chain joins TRBV11-2 to TRBJ2-3; 13 nucleotides match TRBD2. The CDR3 is 18 residues long. With V trimmed by 1 base and J by 5 bases, 9 bases remained unmatched. Germline CDR1 SGHAT, CDR2 FQNNGV. CDR3 region: CASSLVTSGRAERDTQYF. In DNA, the CDR3 is TGTGCCAGCAGCTTAGTAACTAGCGGGAGGGCCGAGAGAGATACGCAGTATTTT.

This clonotype appeared a few times. The rearrangement joins TRBV9 to TRBJ2-1; 7 nucleotides line up with TRBD2. The germline V gene encodes CDR1 SGDLS and CDR2 YYNGEE. V lost 0 bases, J lost 6 bases, and 6 bases stayed unmatched. The CDR3 covers 15 residues. The CDR3 loop reads CASSVGGGVSNEQFF. As DNA, the CDR3 is TGTGCCAGCAGCGTAGGGGGGGGAGTCTCCAATGAGCAGTTCTTC.

This clonotype was seen once. The CDR3 coding sequence is TGTGCCAGCAGCTTAGATGAGGGAAGCAAAACTGAAGCTTTCTTT. Its translation is CASSLDEGSKTEAFF. V usage is TRBV7-9 and J usage is TRBJ1-1; D ambiguous. The ends were cut back, 1 base at V and 5 bases at J, with 14 bases in the middle. The length of the CDR3 is 15 residues. Germline CDR1 is SEHNR and CDR2 is FQNEAQ (reference sequence).

The chain links TRBV7-9 to TRBJ1-4; no firm D call. Germline-derived CDR1 and CDR2 are SEHNR and FQNEAQ (reference sequence). Trimming took 10 bases from V and 6 from J, leaving 12 bases between them. The CDR3 extends over 12 amino acids. In DNA, the CDR3 is TGTGCCACTCGACATTTTGATGAAAAACTGTTTTTT. As protein: CATRHFDEKLFF.

This clonotype appeared a few times. The V gene is TRBV20-1, the J gene TRBJ1-1, with 10 positions matching TRBD1. The germline gives CDR1 DFQATT, CDR2 SNEGSKA (reference sequence). The CDR3 runs 15 residues. V dropped 2 bases and J dropped 2; count of bases not matched to a gene: 5. Here the CDR3 DNA reads TGCAGTGCTAGAAAAAGGGACAGGGGTAACACTGAAGCTTTCTTT. Translating it yields CSARKRDRGNTEAFF.

A few counts support this clonotype. The chain uses TRBV20-1 and TRBJ2-1, with D perhaps matching TRBD2 (5 bases). Germline loops: CDR1 DFQATT, CDR2 SNEGSKA (reference sequence). The CDR3 has 17 amino acids. Trimming took 2 bases from V and 0 from J, leaving 17 bases between them. Written as DNA, the CDR3 is TGCAGTGCTAGAATTTCCTTGTCGGGGAGCTCCTACAATGAGCAGTTCTTC. Protein: CSARISLSGSSYNEQFF.

This clonotype was observed a handful of times. The rearrangement links TRBV7-2 to TRBJ1-1, with unresolved D. The CDR3 runs to 12 residues. Germline V lookup: CDR1 SGHTA, CDR2 FQGNSA. The V gene lost 7 bases and the J gene lost 3 bases, with 9 bases spanning the gap. The CDR3 spells CASTDGYTEAFF. Written as DNA, the CDR3 is TGTGCCAGCACGGACGGATACACTGAAGCTTTCTTT.

The chain couples TRBV25-1 to TRBJ1-5; TRBD1 might be the D (5 bases). Germline CDR1 reads MGHDK; CDR2 reads SYGVNS. The CDR3 spans 15 residues. The V and J ends lost 3 bases and 1 base respectively, with 10 bases between them. CDR3 residues: CASSEGLDSNQPQHF. The CDR3 nucleotides read TGTGCCAGCAGTGAGGGGCTGGACAGCAATCAGCCCCAGCATTTT.

J is TRBJ2-7 and V is TRBV12-3 or TRBV12-4; 7 bases are shared with TRBD1. There are 14 residues in the CDR3. V was clipped by 6 bases and J by 7 bases; unmatched bases: 12. Here the CDR3 DNA reads TGTGCCAGCAGCAACCTAGACCCCAGGGGGGAGCAGTACTTC. Translation gives CASSNLDPRGEQYF.

A remark on this clonotype: One base away lies a much larger clone, so this may be a sequencing read error. The CDR3 protein is CASSFLGAYEQYF. CDR3 nucleotides: TGTGCCAGCAGTTTTTTGGGGGCCTACGAGCAGTACTTC. The J gene is TRBJ2-7, the V gene TRBV27; possibly TRBD1 or TRBD2 for D (5 bases each). CDR1 and CDR2 from the germline V gene are MNHEY and SMNVEV (reference sequence). V was trimmed by 3 bases and J by 2 bases, leaving 8 bases between them. The CDR3 loop spans 13 amino acids.

This clonotype was seen at least ten times. The CDR3 loop is CASSLRQNTEAFF. CDR3 sequence (DNA): TGTGCCAGCAGTTTGCGACAAAACACTGAAGCTTTCTTT. This chain joins TRBV7-3 and TRBJ1-1; no clear D. The CDR3 spans 13 residues. Between the trimmed V and J ends, which lost 6 bases and 2 bases, there was a span of 10 bases. Germline V gives CDR1 SGHTA, CDR2 FQGTGA.

On this clonotype itself: A read error may explain this, as a much larger clone is one base away. The rearrangement joins TRBV29-1 to TRBJ1-1; 9 bases are shared with TRBD1. Per the germline V gene, CDR1 is SQVTM and CDR2 is ANQGSEA. The CDR3 is made up of 15 amino acids. V was clipped by 7 bases and J by 3 bases; unmatched bases: 12. The CDR3 loop is CSGWTGATMHTEAFF. As DNA, the CDR3 is TGCAGCGGTTGGACAGGGGCAACTATGCACACTGAAGCTTTCTTT.

The rearrangement joins TRBV5-1 to TRBJ2-3; D remains unclear. With 4 bases removed from V and 0 bases from J, the gap between germline ends came to 9 bases. The CDR3 is 14 residues long. The germline gives CDR1 SGHRS, CDR2 YFSETQ. The CDR3 nucleotides are TGCGCCAGCAGCCTGCCGACTAGCACAGATACGCAGTATTTT. Residues: CASSLPTSTDTQYF.

CDR3: CSVPTGSYGYTF. CDR3 in DNA: TGCAGCGTACCTACAGGGAGCTATGGCTACACCTTC. The chain joins TRBV29-1 to TRBJ1-2, with D possibly TRBD1 on 6 matching bases. Germline V CDR1 and CDR2: SQVTM, ANQGSEA. Trimming took 6 bases from V and 4 from J, leaving 12 bases between them. This CDR3 is built from 12 residues.

The genes are TRBV18 and TRBJ1-1, with D unclear. The ends were cut back, 1 base at V and 3 bases at J, with 9 bases in the middle. This CDR3 spans 14 amino acids. Germline lookup yields CDR1 KGHSH and CDR2 LQKENI. CDR3 nucleotides: TGTGCCAGCTCACCACGGTCGGGCGACACTGAAGCTTTCTTT. It translates to CASSPRSGDTEAFF.

In its sample, this clonotype was seen a few times. The V gene is TRBV20-1, the J gene TRBJ2-2; 8 bases line up with TRBD2. The trim removed 4 bases at V and 3 bases at J, leaving 4 bases unmatched. CDR1 is DFQATT and CDR2 is SNEGSKA in the germline V gene (reference sequence). The CDR3 has 14 residues. In DNA form, the CDR3 reads TGCAGTGCTATAAGCGGGAGTGACACCGGGGAGCTGTTTTTT. The encoded protein is CSAISGSDTGELFF.

The chain combines TRBV20-1 with TRBJ2-2, with 10 bases that match TRBD1. After removal of 6 bases from V and 3 bases from J, the junction contained 7 bases not matched to a gene. Looked up from germline, CDR1 is DFQATT and CDR2 is SNEGSKA (reference sequence). CDR3 length: 15 amino acids. The DNA for the CDR3 is TGCAGTGCACCCGACAGGGGGCTATACACCGGGGAGCTGTTTTTT. Amino acid sequence: CSAPDRGLYTGELFF.

V gene TRBV5-1 combines with J gene TRBJ1-1; D remains ambiguous. The germline gives CDR1 SGHRS, CDR2 YFSETQ. This CDR3 region has 14 residues. Deletions cut 0 bases from V and 1 base from J, with 7 bases between. The CDR3 DNA reads as TGCGCCAGCAGCTTGGTTGGCGAGAACACTGAAGCTTTCTTT. This gives the protein CASSLVGENTEAFF.

V gene TRBV16 combines with J gene TRBJ1-3; no clear D. Germline loops: CDR1 KGHSY, CDR2 FQNENV. There are 14 residues in the CDR3. Trimming took off 6 bases at V and 4 bases at J, with 13 bases between the two ends. CDR3 residues: CASSPPWNGNTIYF. CDR3 coding DNA: TGTGCCAGCAGTCCCCCCTGGAACGGAAACACCATATATTTT.

The gene calls are TRBV5-1 and TRBJ2-7; D unclear. Trimming took 1 base from V and 5 from J, leaving 13 bases between them. The CDR3 runs 14 residues. Germline CDR1 and CDR2: SGHRS and YFSETQ. The CDR3 DNA reads TGCGCCAGCAGCTTGAACGGCGCCACCAACGAGCAGTACTTC. Encoded protein: CASSLNGATNEQYF.

This chain connects TRBV20-1 to TRBJ2-1; 14 positions match TRBD2. The V gene's germline CDR1 is DFQATT and CDR2 SNEGSKA (reference sequence). The CDR3 sequence is 15 residues long. V shed 4 bases, J shed 10 bases, and the junction held 9 bases outside the gene matches. This chain's CDR3 is CSATRLAGGPKEQFF. In nucleotides, the CDR3 is TGCAGTGCTACCAGACTAGCGGGAGGGCCGAAGGAGCAGTTCTTC.

The V call is TRBV12-3 or TRBV12-4, the J call TRBJ2-7, with 7 bases aligning to TRBD1. Trimming took 1 base from V and 1 from J; bases not matched to a gene: 4. CDR3 length equals 15 residues. The CDR3: CASSLGRTGSYEQYV. The CDR3 DNA follows: TGTGCCAGCAGTTTAGGCAGGACAGGTTCCTACGAGCAGTACGTC.

The rearrangement uses TRBV28 and TRBJ2-5; D possibly corresponds to TRBD1 (5 bases). Germline CDR1 reads MDHEN; CDR2 reads SYDVKM. The length of the CDR3 is 15 residues. Trimming shortened V by 7 bases and J by 1 base, and 16 bases separated the two germline ends. The CDR3 DNA reads as TGTGCCAGCACCGAAGGATCAGGGATCCAAGAGACCCAGTACTTC. It translates to CASTEGSGIQETQYF.

This sequence joins TRBV4-3 and TRBJ2-1; a possible D gene is TRBD1 (5 bases). V lost 0 bases and J lost 2, with 14 bases in between. Germline V gene lookup returns CDR1 LGHNA and CDR2 YSLEER. The CDR3 totals 17 residues. The CDR3: CASSQEVLGVPYNEQFF. The CDR3 DNA sequence: TGCGCCAGCAGCCAAGAGGTGTTAGGGGTTCCCTACAATGAGCAGTTCTTC.

The rearrangement joins TRBV12-3 or TRBV12-4 to TRBJ2-2, with D possibly matching TRBD1 (6 bases). V gave up 6 bases and J gave up 6 bases, with 17 bases separating them. CDR3 length: 15 residues. DNA for the CDR3: TGTGCCAGCAGCCGAGCGGACAGACAAGCCGGGGAGCTGTTTTTT. This translates into CASSRADRQAGELFF.

This clonotype has only a few counts. The chain couples TRBV10-3 to TRBJ1-5, with D perhaps matching TRBD1 (6 bases). Germline assignment: CDR1 ENHRY and CDR2 SYGVKD. The CDR3 loop spans 14 amino acids. V gave up 10 bases and J gave up 0 bases, with 13 bases separating them. The CDR3 coding sequence is TGTGCCACTAGGACAGACCTTAGCAATCAGCCCCAGCATTTT. Protein product: CATRTDLSNQPQHF.

This clonotype was picked up a small number of times. The chain couples TRBV24-1 to TRBJ1-2; D is uncertain. From germline, CDR1 is KGHDR and CDR2 SFDVKD. V shed 2 bases and J shed 11 bases, with 11 bases lying between them. This CDR3 spans 12 amino acids. CDR3 sequence (DNA): TGTGCCACCAGTGATTCGAACATGAGGTACACCTTC. Its protein product is CATSDSNMRYTF.